Presented here are 13 T cell receptor beta chains from one specimen sequenced in a study of blood T cell repertoires in COVID-19. Measured with immunoSEQ multiplex PCR; TCRdb has only the in-frame clones, and not every one. The sample contains under 20,000 clones, around 80% of which appear only once. Sequencing was carried out using peripheral blood. The source is a man older than 75 with acute or convalescent COVID-19.

This rearrangement joins TRBV27 to TRBJ2-7; 8 bases line up with TRBD1. The CDR3 spans 14 residues. V lost 6 bases and J lost 2; bases outside the gene matches: 6. Germline CDR1 reads MNHEY; CDR2 reads SMNVEV (reference sequence). The CDR3 loop reads CASSPDRGPYEQYF. CDR3 nucleotides: TGTGCCAGCAGCCCCGACAGGGGACCCTACGAGCAGTACTTC.

V usage is TRBV2 and J usage is TRBJ1-1, with TRBD1 as a possible D gene (5 bases). The CDR3 has 15 amino acids. The V gene lost 6 bases and the J gene lost 1 base, with 15 bases spanning the gap. Germline CDR1 is SNHLY and CDR2 is FYNNEI. The CDR3 DNA reads TGTGCCAGCAGCAAAGACCAGGGCCGGAACACTGAAGCTTTCTTT. Translating gives CASSKDQGRNTEAFF.

The chain joins TRBV5-4 to TRBJ2-5; 10 bases are shared with TRBD2. There are 15 residues in the CDR3. With V trimmed by 2 bases and J by 2 bases, 3 bases remained unmatched. Germline loops: CDR1 SGHNT, CDR2 YYREEE (reference sequence). CDR3 DNA: TGTGCCAGCAGCTTAAGGACTAGCGGACAAGAGACCCAGTACTTC. Its translation: CASSLRTSGQETQYF. The variable domain in full, completed from reference TRBV5-4 and TRBJ2-5, reads ETGVTQSPTHLIKTRGQQVTLRCSSQSGHNTVSWYQQALGQGPQFIFQYYREEENGRGNFPPRFSGLQFPNYSSELNVNALELDDSALYLCASSLRTSGQETQYFGPGTRLLVL.

This chain links TRBV4-3 with TRBJ1-6, with a tentative D call TRBD1 (6 bases). Germline V gene data show CDR1 as LGHNA and CDR2 as YSLEER. The CDR3 runs 18 residues. V was clipped by 1 base and J by 9 bases, with 22 bases between them. CDR3 in DNA: TGCGCCAGCAGCCAAGTGGGAACAGGGCCGATTCAAGGTTCACCCCTCCACTTT. It codes for CASSQVGTGPIQGSPLHF.

This chain links TRBV6-6 with TRBJ1-4, with D possibly matching TRBD1 (5 bases). CDR3 length: 15 amino acids. V was cut by 0 bases and J by 2 bases, with 7 bases left in between. Germline loops: CDR1 MNHNY, CDR2 SVGAGI (reference sequence). CDR3 DNA: TGTGCCAGCAGTTACTCGCCAGGGACTAATGAAAAACTGTTTTTT. Its protein product is CASSYSPGTNEKLFF.

The rearrangement links TRBV11-2 to TRBJ2-1; D not certain. The CDR3 sequence is 12 residues long. The germline CDR1 and CDR2 sequences are SGHAT and FQNNGV. V lost 4 bases, J lost 14 bases, and 15 bases lay in between. Written as DNA, the CDR3 is TGTGCCAGCAGCTCATCCCCAACCTCTAAGTTCTTC. It yields the protein CASSSSPTSKFF.

The chain carries TRBV10-2 and TRBJ1-2, with D maybe TRBD1 (6 bases). The CDR3 covers 15 residues. V gave up 3 bases and J gave up 2 bases, with 13 bases separating them. Germline assignment: CDR1 WSHSY and CDR2 SAAADI. The CDR3, as DNA: TGCGCCAGCAGTGAAAGACAGGACCGCAACTATGGCTACACCTTC. Its protein product is CASSERQDRNYGYTF.

V is TRBV4-1 and J is TRBJ1-2; 7 bases agree with TRBD1. The germline gives CDR1 MGHRA, CDR2 YSYEKL. The V and J ends lost 1 base and 0 bases, in that order; junction bases with no gene match: 14. The CDR3 loop spans 19 amino acids. This CDR3 is CASSQVPGTDATSNYGYTF. In DNA form, the CDR3 reads TGCGCCAGCAGCCAAGTCCCCGGGACAGATGCAACTTCTAACTATGGCTACACCTTC.

The chain links TRBV7-8 to TRBJ1-2; perhaps TRBD1 as D (6 bases). There are 14 residues in the CDR3. V gave up 2 bases and J gave up 4 bases, with 11 bases separating them. CDR1 and CDR2 from the germline V gene are SGHVS and FQNEAQ. The CDR3, as DNA: TGTGCCAGCAGCTTATTGGACAGCCTCTATGGCTACACCTTC. It translates to CASSLLDSLYGYTF.

The chain uses TRBV5-1 and TRBJ1-6; D might be TRBD1 (5 bases). V gave up 4 bases and J gave up 7 bases, with 18 bases separating them. The CDR3 loop spans 16 amino acids. CDR1 is SGHRS and CDR2 is YFSETQ in the germline V gene. For the CDR3, the DNA is TGCGCCAGCAGCGGCGGGCGGGGGAAGGCGAATTCACCCCTCCACTTT. The encoded protein is CASSGGRGKANSPLHF.

The genes are TRBV14 and TRBJ2-5, with 9 bases lining up with TRBD2. The germline V gene encodes CDR1 SGHDN and CDR2 FVKESK. CDR3 length: 17 residues. V lost 4 bases and J lost 2; bases outside the gene matches: 11. The CDR3 region is CASSLGVAGVSQETQYF. CDR3 in DNA: TGTGCCAGCAGCCTCGGGGTAGCGGGGGTCTCGCAAGAGACCCAGTACTTC.

This chain uses TRBV7-8 with TRBJ2-1, with 10 bases identical to TRBD2. Looked up from germline, CDR1 is SGHVS and CDR2 is FQNEAQ. The CDR3 extends over 15 amino acids. The trim removed 4 bases at V and 4 bases at J, leaving 4 bases unmatched. The CDR3 sequence: CASSSSGGLYNEQFF. The CDR3 bases are TGTGCCAGCAGCTCTAGCGGGGGACTTTACAATGAGCAGTTCTTC.

This clone came up once. The genes are TRBV7-3 and TRBJ2-2; D uncertain. CDR1 is SGHTA, CDR2 FQGTGA, per germline. The CDR3 is made up of 16 amino acids. V was trimmed by 5 bases and J by 0 bases, leaving 13 bases between them. The CDR3 region is CASSRTVSSNTGELFF. The CDR3 nucleotides are TGTGCCAGCAGCCGCACAGTCAGTTCGAACACCGGGGAGCTGTTTTTT.